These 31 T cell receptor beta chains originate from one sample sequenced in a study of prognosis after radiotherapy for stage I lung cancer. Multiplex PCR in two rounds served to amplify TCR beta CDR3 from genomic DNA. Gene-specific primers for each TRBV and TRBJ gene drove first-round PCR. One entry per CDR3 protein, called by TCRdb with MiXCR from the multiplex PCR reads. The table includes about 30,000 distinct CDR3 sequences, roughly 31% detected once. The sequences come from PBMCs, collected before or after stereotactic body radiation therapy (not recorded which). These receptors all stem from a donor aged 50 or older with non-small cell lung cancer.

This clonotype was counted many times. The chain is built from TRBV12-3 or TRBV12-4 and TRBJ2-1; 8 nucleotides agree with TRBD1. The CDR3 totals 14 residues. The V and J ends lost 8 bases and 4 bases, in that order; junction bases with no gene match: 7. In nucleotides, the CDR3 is TGTGCCAGCGCCGGGACAGGCCCTTACAATGAGCAGTTCTTC. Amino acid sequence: CASAGTGPYNEQFF.

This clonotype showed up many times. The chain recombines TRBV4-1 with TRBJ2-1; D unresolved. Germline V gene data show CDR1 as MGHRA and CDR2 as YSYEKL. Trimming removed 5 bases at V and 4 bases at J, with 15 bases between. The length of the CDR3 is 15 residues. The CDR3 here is CASSSTPSEYNEQFF. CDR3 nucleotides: TGCGCCAGCAGCTCGACCCCTTCGGAGTACAATGAGCAGTTCTTC.

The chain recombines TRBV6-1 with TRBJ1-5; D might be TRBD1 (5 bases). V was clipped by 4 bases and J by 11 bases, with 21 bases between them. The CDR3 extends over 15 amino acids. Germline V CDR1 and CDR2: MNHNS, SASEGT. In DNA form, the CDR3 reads TGTGCCAGCAGTGTCGGGACGGGAGCGCAATCAGCCCAGCATTTT. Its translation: CASSVGTGAQSAQHF.

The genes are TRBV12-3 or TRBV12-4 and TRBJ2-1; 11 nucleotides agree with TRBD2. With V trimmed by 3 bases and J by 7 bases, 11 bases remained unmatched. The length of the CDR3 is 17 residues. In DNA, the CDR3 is TGTGCCAGCAGTTTCCCTAGCGGGAGGCGTTCGGGAAATGAGCAGTTCTTC. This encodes CASSFPSGRRSGNEQFF.

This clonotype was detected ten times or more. CDR3 in amino acids: CASSLLGVQPQHF. CDR3 nucleotides: TGTGCCAGCAGTTTATTGGGAGTTCAGCCCCAGCATTTT. The chain links TRBV28 to TRBJ1-5; D gene ambiguous. The V and J ends lost 1 base and 6 bases respectively, with 7 bases between them. Germline V gene sequence: CDR1 MDHEN, CDR2 SYDVKM. There are 13 residues in the CDR3.

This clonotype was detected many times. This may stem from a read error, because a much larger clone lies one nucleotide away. The CDR3 loop reads CASSTSGSLRQFF. The CDR3, as DNA: TGTGCCAGCAGTACTTCCGGCAGCCTGAGGCAGTTCTTC. The V and J genes are TRBV27 and TRBJ2-1; no firm D call. Germline CDR1 is MNHEY and CDR2 is SMNVEV (reference sequence). CDR3 length: 13 amino acids. The ends were cut back, 5 bases at V and 12 bases at J, with 17 bases in the middle.

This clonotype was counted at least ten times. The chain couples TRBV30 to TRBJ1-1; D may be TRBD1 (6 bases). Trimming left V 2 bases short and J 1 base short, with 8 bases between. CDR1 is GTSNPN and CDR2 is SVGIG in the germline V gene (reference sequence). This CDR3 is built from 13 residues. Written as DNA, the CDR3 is TGTGCCTGGAGTCGGGGGCAGAACACTGAAGCTTTCTTT. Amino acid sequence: CAWSRGQNTEAFF.

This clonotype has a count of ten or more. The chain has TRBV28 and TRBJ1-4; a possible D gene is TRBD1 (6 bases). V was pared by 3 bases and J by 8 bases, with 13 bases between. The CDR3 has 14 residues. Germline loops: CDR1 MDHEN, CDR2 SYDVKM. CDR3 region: CASSFWDTVEKLFF. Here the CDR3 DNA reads TGTGCCAGCAGTTTTTGGGACACCGTGGAAAAACTGTTTTTT.

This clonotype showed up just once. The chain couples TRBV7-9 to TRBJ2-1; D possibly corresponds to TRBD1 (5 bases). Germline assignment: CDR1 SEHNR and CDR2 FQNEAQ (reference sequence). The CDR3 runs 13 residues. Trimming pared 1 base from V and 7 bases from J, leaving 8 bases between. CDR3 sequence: CASSLGSGNEQFF. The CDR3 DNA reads TGTGCCAGCAGCTTAGGATCAGGGAATGAGCAGTTCTTC.

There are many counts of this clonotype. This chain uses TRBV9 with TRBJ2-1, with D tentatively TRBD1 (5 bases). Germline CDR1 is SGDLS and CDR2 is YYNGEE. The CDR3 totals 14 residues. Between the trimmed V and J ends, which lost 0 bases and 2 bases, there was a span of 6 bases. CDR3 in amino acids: CASSVEGPYNEQFF. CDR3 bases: TGTGCCAGCAGCGTAGAGGGGCCCTACAATGAGCAGTTCTTC.

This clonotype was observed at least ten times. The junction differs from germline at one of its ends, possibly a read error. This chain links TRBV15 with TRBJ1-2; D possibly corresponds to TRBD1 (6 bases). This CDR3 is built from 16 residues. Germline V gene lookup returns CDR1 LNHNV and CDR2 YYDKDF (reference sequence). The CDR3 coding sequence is TGTGCCACCAGCAGAGGGACCACAGGGTCTCACTATGGCTACGCCTTC. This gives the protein CATSRGTTGSHYGYAF. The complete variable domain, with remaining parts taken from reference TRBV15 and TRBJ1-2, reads DAMVIQNPRYQVTQFGKPVTLSCSQTLNHNVMYWYQQKSSQAPKLLFHYYDKDFNNEADTPDNFQSRRPNTSFCFLDIRSPGLGDTAMYLCATSRGTTGSHYGYAFGSGTRLTVV.

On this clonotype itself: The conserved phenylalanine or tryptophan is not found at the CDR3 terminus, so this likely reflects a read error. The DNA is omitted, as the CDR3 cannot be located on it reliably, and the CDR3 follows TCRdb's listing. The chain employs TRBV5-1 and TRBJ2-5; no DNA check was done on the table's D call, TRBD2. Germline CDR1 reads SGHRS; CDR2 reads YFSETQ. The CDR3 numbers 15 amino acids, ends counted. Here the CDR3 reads CASSLLAGGGETEYL.

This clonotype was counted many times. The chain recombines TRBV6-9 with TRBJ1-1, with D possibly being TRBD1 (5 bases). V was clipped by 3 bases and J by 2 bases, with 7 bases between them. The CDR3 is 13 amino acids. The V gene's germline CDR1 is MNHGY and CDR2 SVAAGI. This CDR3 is CASSYGGNTEAFF. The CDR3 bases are TGTGCCAGCAGTTACGGGGGTAACACTGAAGCTTTCTTT.

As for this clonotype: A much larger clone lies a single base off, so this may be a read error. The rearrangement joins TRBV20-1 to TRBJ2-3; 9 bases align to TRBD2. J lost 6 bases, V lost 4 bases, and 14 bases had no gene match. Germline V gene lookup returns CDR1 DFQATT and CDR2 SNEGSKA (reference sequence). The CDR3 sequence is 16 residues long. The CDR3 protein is CSATVLGRGGADTQYF. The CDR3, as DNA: TGCAGTGCTACAGTGTTAGGGCGGGGGGGCGCCGATACGCAGTATTTT.

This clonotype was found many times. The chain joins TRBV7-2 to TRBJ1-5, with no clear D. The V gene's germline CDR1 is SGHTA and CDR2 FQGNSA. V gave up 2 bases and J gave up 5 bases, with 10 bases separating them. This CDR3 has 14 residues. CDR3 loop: CASSLSRADQPQHF. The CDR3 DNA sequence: TGTGCCAGCAGCTTATCACGGGCGGATCAGCCCCAGCATTTT.

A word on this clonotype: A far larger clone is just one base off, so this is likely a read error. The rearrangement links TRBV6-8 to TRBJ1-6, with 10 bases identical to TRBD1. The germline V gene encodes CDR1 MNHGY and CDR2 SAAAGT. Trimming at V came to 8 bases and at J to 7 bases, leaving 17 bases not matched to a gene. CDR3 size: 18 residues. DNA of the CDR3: TGTGCCAGCCGCCAATGGACGGGACAGGGGTTGTGGAATTCACCCCTCCACTTT. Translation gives CASRQWTGQGLWNSPLHF.

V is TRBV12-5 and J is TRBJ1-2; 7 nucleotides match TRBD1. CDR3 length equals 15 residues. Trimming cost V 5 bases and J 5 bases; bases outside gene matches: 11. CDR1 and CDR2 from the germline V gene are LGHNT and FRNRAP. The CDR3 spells CASGLGQVARYGYTF. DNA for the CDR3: TGTGCTAGTGGTCTCGGACAGGTGGCCCGATATGGCTACACCTTC. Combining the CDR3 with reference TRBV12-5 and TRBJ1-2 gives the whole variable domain DARVTQTPRHKVTEMGQEVTMRCQPILGHNTVFWYRQTMMQGLELLAYFRNRAPLDDSGMPKDRFSAEMPDATLATLKIQPSEPRDSAVYFCASGLGQVARYGYTFGSGTRLTVV.

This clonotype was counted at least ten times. The CDR3: CASSLAAGPSSYEQYF. The CDR3 DNA is TGTGCCAGCAGCTTGGCAGCAGGGCCCTCTTCCTACGAGCAGTACTTC. V is TRBV5-4 and J is TRBJ2-7; a weak D match, TRBD1 (5 bases). Germline CDR1 is SGHNT and CDR2 is YYREEE (reference sequence). This CDR3 spans 16 amino acids. Trimming stripped 0 bases from V and 1 base from J, with 14 bases between. The full variable domain, in which reference TRBV5-4 and TRBJ2-7 provide the parts outside the CDR3, is ETGVTQSPTHLIKTRGQQVTLRCSSQSGHNTVSWYQQALGQGPQFIFQYYREEENGRGNFPPRFSGLQFPNYSSELNVNALELDDSALYLCASSLAAGPSSYEQYFGPGTRLTVT.

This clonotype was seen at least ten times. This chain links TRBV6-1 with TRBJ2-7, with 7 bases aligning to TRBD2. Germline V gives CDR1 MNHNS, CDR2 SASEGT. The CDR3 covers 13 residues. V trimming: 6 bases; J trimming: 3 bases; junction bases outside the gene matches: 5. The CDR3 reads CASRIQRDYEQYF. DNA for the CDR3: TGTGCCAGCAGAATCCAGCGGGACTACGAGCAGTACTTC.

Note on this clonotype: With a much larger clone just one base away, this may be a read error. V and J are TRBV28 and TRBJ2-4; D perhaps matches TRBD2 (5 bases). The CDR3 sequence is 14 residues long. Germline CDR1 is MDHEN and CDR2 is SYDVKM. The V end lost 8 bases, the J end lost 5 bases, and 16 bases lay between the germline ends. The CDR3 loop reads CASEVSVGENIQYF. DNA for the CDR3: TGTGCCAGCGAGGTATCTGTGGGAGAAAACATTCAGTACTTC.

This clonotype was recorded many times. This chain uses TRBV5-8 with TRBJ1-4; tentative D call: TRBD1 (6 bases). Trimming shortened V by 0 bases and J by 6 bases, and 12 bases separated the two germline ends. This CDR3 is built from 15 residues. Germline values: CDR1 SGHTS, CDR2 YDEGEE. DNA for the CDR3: TGTGCCAGCAGCTTGGGGTCAGGGGTCGATGAAAAACTGTTTTTT. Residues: CASSLGSGVDEKLFF.

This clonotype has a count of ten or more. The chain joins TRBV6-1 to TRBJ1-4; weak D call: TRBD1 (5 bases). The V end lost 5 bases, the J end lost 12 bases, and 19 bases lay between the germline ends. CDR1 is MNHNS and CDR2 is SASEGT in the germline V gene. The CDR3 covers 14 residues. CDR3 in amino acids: CASSTWGGSLELFF. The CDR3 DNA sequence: TGTGCCAGCAGTACCTGGGGGGGTTCCCTGGAACTGTTTTTT.

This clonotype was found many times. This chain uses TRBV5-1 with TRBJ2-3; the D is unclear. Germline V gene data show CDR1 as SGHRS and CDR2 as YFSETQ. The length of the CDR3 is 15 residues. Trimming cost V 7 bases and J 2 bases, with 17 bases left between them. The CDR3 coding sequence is TGCGCCAGCTCTAAGGCAGACGTGAACACAGATACGCAGTATTTT. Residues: CASSKADVNTDTQYF.

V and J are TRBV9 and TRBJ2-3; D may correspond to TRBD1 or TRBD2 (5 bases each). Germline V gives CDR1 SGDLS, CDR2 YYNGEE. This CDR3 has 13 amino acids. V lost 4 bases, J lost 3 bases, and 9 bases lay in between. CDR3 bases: TGTGCCAGCAGCTCCGGGACGACAGATACGCAGTATTTT. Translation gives CASSSGTTDTQYF.

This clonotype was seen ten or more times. Written as DNA, the CDR3 is TGTGCCAGCAGTGGGGACCGTCGGGGGACCCAGTACTTC. This encodes CASSGDRRGTQYF. This chain connects TRBV6-1 to TRBJ2-5; the D gene could be TRBD1 or TRBD2 (5 bases each). Trimming cost V 4 bases and J 7 bases, with 13 bases left between them. The CDR3 is 13 amino acids. Per the germline V gene, CDR1 is MNHNS and CDR2 is SASEGT.

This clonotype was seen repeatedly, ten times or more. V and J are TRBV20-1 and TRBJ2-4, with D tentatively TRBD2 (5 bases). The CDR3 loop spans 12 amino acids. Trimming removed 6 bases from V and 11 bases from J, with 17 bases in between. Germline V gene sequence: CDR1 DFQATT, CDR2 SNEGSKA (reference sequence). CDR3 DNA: TGCAGTGCGGAGCCCCCTGAGGGTGTTCAGTACTTC. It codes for CSAEPPEGVQYF.

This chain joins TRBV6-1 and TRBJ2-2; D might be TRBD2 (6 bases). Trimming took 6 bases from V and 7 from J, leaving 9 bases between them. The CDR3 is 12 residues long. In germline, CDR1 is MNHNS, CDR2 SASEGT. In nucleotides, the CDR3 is TGTGCCAGCAGAACGGGACTCGGGGAGCTGTTTTTT. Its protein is CASRTGLGELFF.

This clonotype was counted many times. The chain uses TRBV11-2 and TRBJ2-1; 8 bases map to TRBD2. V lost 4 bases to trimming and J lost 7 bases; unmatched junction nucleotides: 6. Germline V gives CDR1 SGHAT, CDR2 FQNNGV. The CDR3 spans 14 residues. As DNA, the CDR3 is TGTGCCAGCAGCTATACCCGGGGGGGAAATGAGCAGTTCTTC. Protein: CASSYTRGGNEQFF.

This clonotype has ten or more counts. The DNA for the CDR3 is TGTGCCAGCAGCTTCTTCGACAGGGGAGGCAAAGAGACCCAGTACTTC. Encoded protein: CASSFFDRGGKETQYF. V is TRBV3-1 and J is TRBJ2-5; 8 nucleotides line up with TRBD1. The CDR3 length is 16 residues. The germline V gene encodes CDR1 LGHDT and CDR2 YNNKEL (reference sequence). V lost 5 bases, J lost 3 bases, and 11 bases stayed unmatched.

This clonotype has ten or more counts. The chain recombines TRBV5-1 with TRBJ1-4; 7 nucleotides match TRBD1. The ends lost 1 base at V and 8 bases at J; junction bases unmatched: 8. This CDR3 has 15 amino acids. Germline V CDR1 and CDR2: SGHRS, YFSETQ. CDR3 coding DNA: TGCGCCAGCAGCTTGAGGGGGCCCGGTCTGGAAAAACTGTTTTTT. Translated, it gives CASSLRGPGLEKLFF.

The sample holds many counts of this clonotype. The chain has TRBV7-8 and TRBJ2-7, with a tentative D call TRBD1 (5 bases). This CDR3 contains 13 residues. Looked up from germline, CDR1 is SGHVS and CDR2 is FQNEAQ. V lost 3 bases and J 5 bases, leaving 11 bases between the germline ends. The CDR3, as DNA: TGTGCCAGCAGCTTGACAGCAGGCCACGAGCAGTACTTC. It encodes CASSLTAGHEQYF.